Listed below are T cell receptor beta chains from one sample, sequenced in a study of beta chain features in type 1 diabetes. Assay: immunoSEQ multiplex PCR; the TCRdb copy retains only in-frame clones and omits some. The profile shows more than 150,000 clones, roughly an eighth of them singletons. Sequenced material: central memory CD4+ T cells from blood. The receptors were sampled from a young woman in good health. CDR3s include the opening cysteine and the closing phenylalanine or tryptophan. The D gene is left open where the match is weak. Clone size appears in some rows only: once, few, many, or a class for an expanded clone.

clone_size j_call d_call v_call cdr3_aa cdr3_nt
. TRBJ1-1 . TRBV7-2 CASSPYLNTEAFF TGTGCCAGCAGCCCTTACTTGAACACTGAAGCTTTCTTT
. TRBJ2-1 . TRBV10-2 CASSPSGEQFF TGCGCCAGCAGCCCGAGCGGGGAGCAGTTCTTC
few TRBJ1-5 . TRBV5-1 CASSRTGTEPQHF TGCGCCAGCAGCCGTACAGGGACGGAGCCCCAGCATTTT
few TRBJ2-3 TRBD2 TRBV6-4 CASSEWGRGEDTQYF TGTGCCAGCAGTGAATGGGGGAGGGGAGAAGATACGCAGTATTTT
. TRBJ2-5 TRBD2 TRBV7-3 CASSFRLAPQETQYF TGTGCCAGCAGTTTCCGACTAGCCCCTCAAGAGACCCAGTACTTC
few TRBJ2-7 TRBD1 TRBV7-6 CASSLRSGTVYEQYF TGTGCCAGCAGCCTACGGTCCGGGACAGTCTACGAGCAGTACTTC
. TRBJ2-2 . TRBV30 CAWTGDTGELFF TGTGCCTGGACAGGGGACACCGGGGAGCTGTTTTTT
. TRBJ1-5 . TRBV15 CATSREGSGFQPQHF TGTGCCACCAGCAGGGAGGGATCAGGGTTTCAGCCCCAGCATTTT
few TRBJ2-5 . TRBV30 CAYRAQQETQYF TGTGCCTACAGGGCCCAACAAGAGACCCAGTACTTC
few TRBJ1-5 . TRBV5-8 CASSPTNRPQHF TGTGCCAGCAGCCCTACTAACCGGCCCCAGCATTTT
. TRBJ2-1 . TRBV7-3 CASSSRLGNEQFF TGTGCCAGCAGCTCACGACTGGGCAATGAGCAGTTCTTC
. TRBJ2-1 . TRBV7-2 CASSRGYNEQFF TGTGCCAGCAGCCGAGGATACAATGAGCAGTTCTTC
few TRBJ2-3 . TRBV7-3 CASSLVAGGDTQYF TGTGCCAGCAGCTTAGTGGCTGGCGGGGATACGCAGTATTTT
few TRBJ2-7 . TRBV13 CASAAAAPPYEQYF TGTGCCAGCGCCGCGGCGGCTCCTCCCTACGAGCAGTACTTC
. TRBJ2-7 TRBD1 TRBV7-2 CASSLAQDRGAEQYF TGTGCCAGCAGCTTAGCCCAGGACAGGGGCGCCGAGCAGTACTTC
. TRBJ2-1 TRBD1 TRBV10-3 CAISEGISGTGNNEQFF TGTGCCATCAGTGAGGGTATTTCCGGGACAGGGAACAATGAGCAGTTCTTC
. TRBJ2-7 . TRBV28 CATEGSQIYEQYF TGTGCCACCGAGGGCTCTCAGATTTACGAGCAGTACTTC
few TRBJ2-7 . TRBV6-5 CASSYEPLSYEQYF TGTGCCAGCAGTTACGAGCCCCTGTCCTACGAGCAGTACTTC
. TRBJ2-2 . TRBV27 CASSFSSLTGELFF TGTGCCAGCAGTTTTTCCTCGTTGACCGGGGAGCTGTTTTTT
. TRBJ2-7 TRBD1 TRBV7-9 CASSLPPGQGGFGEQYF TGTGCCAGCAGCTTACCCCCGGGACAGGGAGGTTTTGGCGAGCAGTACTTC
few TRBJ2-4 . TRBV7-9 CASSPRVIQYF TGTGCCAGCAGCCCCAGGGTCATTCAGTACTTC
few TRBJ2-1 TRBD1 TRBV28 CASSFFGQGADNEQFF TGTGCCAGCAGTTTCTTCGGACAGGGGGCCGACAATGAGCAGTTCTTC
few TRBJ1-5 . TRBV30 CAWSVTGNQPQHF TGTGCCTGGAGTGTAACGGGAAACCAGCCCCAGCATTTT
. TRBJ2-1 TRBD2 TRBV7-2 CASSPRASGINNEQFF TGTGCCAGCAGCCCCAGGGCTAGCGGGATCAACAATGAGCAGTTCTTC
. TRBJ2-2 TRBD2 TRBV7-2 CASSPRTSSTGELFF TGTGCCAGCAGCCCCCGGACTAGTAGTACCGGGGAGCTGTTTTTT
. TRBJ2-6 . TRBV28 CATRGRSGANVLTF TGTGCCACCCGCGGGCGTTCAGGGGCCAACGTCCTGACTTTC
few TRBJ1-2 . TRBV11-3 CASGRGNGYTF TGTGCCAGCGGCAGGGGTAATGGCTACACCTTC
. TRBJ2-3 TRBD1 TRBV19 CASSPRHRDRVADTQYF TGTGCCAGTAGTCCACGCCACCGGGACAGGGTTGCAGATACGCAGTATTTT
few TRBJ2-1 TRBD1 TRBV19 CASRPTGVDEQFF TGTGCCAGTAGGCCAACAGGGGTGGATGAGCAGTTCTTC
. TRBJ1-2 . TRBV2 CASSPDTYGYTF TGTGCCAGCAGTCCGGACACCTATGGCTACACCTTC
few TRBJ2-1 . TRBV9 CASSLRQGKGNEQFF TGTGCCAGCAGCCTCCGGCAGGGTAAGGGCAATGAGCAGTTCTTC
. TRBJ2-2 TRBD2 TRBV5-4 CASSRDYSSGELFF TGTGCCAGCAGCCGGGACTATAGTAGCGGGGAGCTGTTTTTT
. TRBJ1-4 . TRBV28 CASSPETGWREKLFF TGTGCCAGCAGCCCGGAAACGGGATGGCGTGAAAAACTGTTTTTT
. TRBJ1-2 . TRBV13 CASSPGVGGGYTF TGTGCCAGCAGTCCGGGGGTCGGGGGTGGCTACACCTTC
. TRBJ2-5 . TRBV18 CASSPAELETQYF TGTGCCAGCTCACCGGCGGAACTAGAGACCCAGTACTTC
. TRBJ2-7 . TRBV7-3 CASSSGLYEQYF TGTGCCAGCAGCTCGGGACTCTACGAGCAGTACTTC
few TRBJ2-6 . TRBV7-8 CASSLAGSSGANVLTF TGTGCCAGCAGCTTAGCGGGCAGCTCTGGGGCCAACGTCCTGACTTTC
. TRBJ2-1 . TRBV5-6 CASSLAWLYRGGEQFF TGTGCCAGCAGCTTGGCCTGGCTTTATAGGGGGGGTGAGCAGTTCTTC
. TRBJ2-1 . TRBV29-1 CSHRWGDEQFF TGCAGCCACCGGTGGGGGGATGAGCAGTTCTTC
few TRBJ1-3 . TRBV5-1 CASMDTAGNTIYF TGCGCCAGCATGGACACCGCTGGAAACACCATATATTTT
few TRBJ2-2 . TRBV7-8 CASSNRRSNTGELFF TGTGCCAGCAGCAACAGAAGGTCGAACACCGGGGAGCTGTTTTTT
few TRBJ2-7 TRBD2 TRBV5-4 CASSQVDRGGEQYF TGTGCCAGCAGCCAAGTGGACCGCGGGGGCGAGCAGTACTTC
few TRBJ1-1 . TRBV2 CASSPIVEAFF TGTGCCAGCAGCCCGATAGTTGAAGCTTTCTTT
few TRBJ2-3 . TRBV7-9 CASSSHRSTDTQYF TGTGCCAGCAGCTCCCACAGAAGCACAGATACGCAGTATTTT